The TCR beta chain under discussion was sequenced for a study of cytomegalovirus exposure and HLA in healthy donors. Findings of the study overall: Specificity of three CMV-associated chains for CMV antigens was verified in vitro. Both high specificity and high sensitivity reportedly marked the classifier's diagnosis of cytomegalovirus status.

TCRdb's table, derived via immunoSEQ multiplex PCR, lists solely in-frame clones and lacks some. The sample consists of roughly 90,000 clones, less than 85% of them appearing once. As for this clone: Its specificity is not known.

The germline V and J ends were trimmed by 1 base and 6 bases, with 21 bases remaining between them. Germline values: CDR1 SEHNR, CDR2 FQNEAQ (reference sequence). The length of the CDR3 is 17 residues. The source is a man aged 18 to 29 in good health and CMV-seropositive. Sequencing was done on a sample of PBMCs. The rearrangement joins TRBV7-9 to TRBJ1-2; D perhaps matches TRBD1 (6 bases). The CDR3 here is CASSLEGYRAVVNGYTF. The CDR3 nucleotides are TGTGCCAGCAGCTTAGAGGGTTACAGGGCTGTAGTCAATGGCTACACCTTC.